This T cell receptor (beta chain) was captured in a study of CXCR3-negative and CXCR3-positive naive CD8 T cells. Study-wide context: The libraries together contributed about 135 million TRB reads, each supplying about 1.5 +/- 0.3 million.

Each TRB cDNA library was prepared by 5' RACE (with UMI labels). For each CDR3 protein, TCRdb gives one entry from its re-call of the 5' RACE reads, without DNA. Reported are about 86,000 distinct CDR3 sequences; the ten largest clones contain approximately 0.82%. CD45RO-CCR7+CD27+CD95- marked naive CD8+ T cells. Study-wide results and caveats: With respect to TRBV-TRBJ usage, naive CXCR3-negative and CXCR3-positive cells were similar; memory differed. Cryopreserved PBMCs had partly decreased CXCR3 expression; fresh PBMCs were used in most assays. For CXCR3-positive naive cells, TRB CDR3s were more hydrophobic than those of CXCR3-negative naive cells.

Germline V lookup: CDR1 LNHDA, CDR2 SQIVND (reference sequence). The CDR3 has 14 residues. About this clonotype: Its antigen is unknown.

The V and J genes are TRBV19 and TRBJ1-1. Sequencing was performed on naive CXCR3+ CD8+ T cells from blood. Sample subset: CD45RO-CCR7+CD27+CD95- naive CD8+ T cells expressing CXCR3 (TNR3+). The clonotype originates from a human donor in good health. Some clones in this sample may be carry-over from other donors' samples. CDR3 loop: CATEKGSMNTEAFF.